The clone carrying this T cell receptor beta chain was seen only a few times. The data are from a study of blood T cell repertoires in COVID-19. The wider study: From T cells, B-cell-depleted T cells, or PBMCs came the material, which was cDNA or gDNA.

This CDR3 is 14 amino acids long. V lost 3 bases, J lost 0 bases, and 8 bases lay in between. Germline CDR1 reads MDHEN; CDR2 reads SYDVKM. In the source study's methods: Scientists estimated how many nucleated cells there were by amplifying reference gene primers. Only in-frame clones appear in the TCRdb table, and some are missing; sequencing was by immunoSEQ multiplex PCR. That table supplies the V and J calls and clone size; D and trimming were determined from the DNA. The sample records some 110,000 clones, 85% to 90% being singletons. The receptor comes from a woman older than 75 with COVID-19, enrolled during active disease. The V call is TRBV28, the J call TRBJ2-5, with no clear D. Sample: peripheral blood. The CDR3 DNA reads as TGTGCCAGCAGTTTTTGGGCAGACCAAGAGACCCAGTACTTC. Residues: CASSFWADQETQYF.